These 3 T cell receptor beta chains came from one sample sequenced in a study of T cells in Graves' hyperthyroidism and ophthalmopathy. Template material for amplifying TCR beta CDR3 regions consisted of RNA transcripts. First-round RT-PCR of the TCR CDR3 relied on the HTBI primer set. MiXCR, run by TCRdb on the multiplex PCR reads, gives a single entry per CDR3 protein. The repertoire holds around 340,000 distinct CDR3 sequences, with around 16% as singletons. Sequencing was carried out using blood. The receptors stem from a man under 40 with Graves' hyperthyroidism.

Turning to this clonotype: A much larger clone differs by one base, so this may be a read error. This CDR3 is CAWRGGFNQPRHF. CDR3 nucleotide sequence: TGTGCCTGGAGAGGCGGGTTCAATCAGCCCCGGCATTTT. This chain uses TRBV30 with TRBJ1-5; no clear D. The CDR3 runs 13 residues. CDR1 GTSNPN and CDR2 SVGIG come from the germline V gene (reference sequence).

This clonotype was detected only a few times. V gene TRBV7-9 combines with J gene TRBJ1-2, with D possibly TRBD1 on 5 matching bases. The CDR3 spans 17 residues. The ends were cut back, 5 bases at V and 0 bases at J, with 19 bases in the middle. The germline V gene encodes CDR1 SEHNR and CDR2 FQNEAQ (reference sequence). The CDR3 DNA reads TGTGCCAGCAGCCAAATCGGGGGTGCACTAGCTAACTATGGCTACACCTTC. Its protein product is CASSQIGGALANYGYTF.

Many counts were recorded for this clonotype. It may be a read error: a sequence one base away is much more abundant. In DNA form, the CDR3 reads TGTGCCAGCAGTGAACGTGCGGGAGGGGGCTACAATGAGCAGTTCTTC. This codes for CASSERAGGGYNEQFF. This chain joins TRBV2 and TRBJ2-1; 9 nucleotides agree with TRBD2. V dropped 2 bases and J dropped 3; count of bases not matched to a gene: 5. Germline V gene lookup returns CDR1 SNHLY and CDR2 FYNNEI. This CDR3 has 16 amino acids.